A selection of T cell receptor beta chains follows, all from one sample in a study of blood T cell repertoires in COVID-19. Profiling relied on immunoSEQ multiplex PCR, and the TCRdb table lists in-frame clones only, not all of them. Of some 130,000 clones in the sample, about 88% were seen once. The sequencing input was PBMCs or T cells enriched from blood (not recorded which). The receptors derive from a man between 40 and 49 years old with acute COVID-19. Both conserved end residues are part of each CDR3. A D gene is named only where the DNA matches it firmly. The size entry is marked missing in some rows and otherwise reads once, few, many or a size class.

>TRBV23-1|NA|TRBJ2-1|TRBD1
TGCGCCAGCAGTCATTTAGGGATAGGGGACAGGGACTACAATGAGCAGTTCTTC
CASSHLGIGDRDYNEQFF
>TRBV7-9|NA|TRBJ1-2|NA
TGTGCCAGCAGGCCCAGGGAAATGTCTGGCTACACCTTC
CASRPREMSGYTF
>TRBV9|NA|TRBJ1-1|NA
TGTGCCAGCAGCGTGGCGGGATATACGACTGAAGCTTTCTTT
CASSVAGYTTEAFF
>TRBV27|NA|TRBJ1-2|TRBD1
TGTGCCAGCAGTAGACCGGGACAGGGACACTATGGCTACACCTTC
CASSRPGQGHYGYTF
>TRBV9|NA|TRBJ2-1|TRBD1
TGTGCCAGCAGCGTGACAGGGGTCGAGCAGTTCTTC
CASSVTGVEQFF
>TRBV18|once|TRBJ1-2|TRBD1
TGTGCCAGCTCACTCGGGACAGTCTATGGCTACACCTTC
CASSLGTVYGYTF
>TRBV30|NA|TRBJ1-6|NA
TGTGCCTGGAGCCTTTCGGACAATGTAAATTCACCCCTCCACTTT
CAWSLSDNVNSPLHF
>TRBV9|NA|TRBJ2-3|TRBD1
TGTGCCAGCAGCCTCCCCGGGACAGGGACAGATACGCAGTATTTT
CASSLPGTGTDTQYF
>TRBV7-9|NA|TRBJ1-5|TRBD1
TGTGCCAGCAGCCTAGGCAACCCAGGGGGTTGGAGCAATCAGCCCCAGCATTTT
CASSLGNPGGWSNQPQHF
>TRBV19|NA|TRBJ2-5|TRBD2
TGTGCCAGTAGTGAGGGAGGGGAGACCCAGTACTTC
CASSEGGETQYF
>TRBV5-4|NA|TRBJ2-1|TRBD1
TGTGCCAGCAGACCCGACAGGGGGTCCCGGGGTGAGCAGTTCTTC
CASRPDRGSRGEQFF
>TRBV19|NA|TRBJ2-5|TRBD1
TGTGCCAGTAAGGTGACAGGGGGCGAGACCCAGTACTTC
CASKVTGGETQYF
>TRBV5-4|NA|TRBJ2-2|NA
TGTGCCAGCAGCCACCTAAACACCGGGGAGCTGTTTTTT
CASSHLNTGELFF